The 22 T cell receptor beta chains given below trace back to one sample, sequenced in a study of regulatory T cells in long-lasting Graves disease. Investigators prepared the TCR beta libraries by applying iRepertoire HTBI primers and Arm-PCR of CDR3 regions. MiXCR, applied by TCRdb to the multiplex PCR reads, yields one record per CDR3 protein. The sample includes about 290,000 distinct CDR3 sequences, around 23% seen only once; the top ten take approximately 60%. Time point given: persistent/refractory GD, antithyroid drugs over 5 years with positive TRAb. PBMC-extracted RNA yielded the TCR library. Sequencing was performed on peripheral blood mononuclear cells (PBMCs), taken when the disease was refractory, from a patient treated with antithyroid drugs. The receptors here all came from a female donor with Graves disease.

The chain couples TRBV5-1 to TRBJ1-4; D not resolved. Germline CDR1 is SGHRS and CDR2 is YFSETQ. V dropped 2 bases and J dropped 10 bases, with 12 bases sitting between them. This CDR3 has 13 residues. The chain's CDR3 is CASSFTQTGKLFF. The CDR3 nucleotides read TGCGCCAGCAGCTTCACCCAAACTGGAAAACTGTTTTTT.

Many counts were recorded for this clonotype. V and J are TRBV24-1 and TRBJ2-2; possibly TRBD1 for D (6 bases). Germline lookup yields CDR1 KGHDR and CDR2 SFDVKD. CDR3 length: 15 residues. Trimming took off 3 bases at V and 3 bases at J, with 10 bases between the two ends. CDR3 in DNA: TGTGCCACCAGTGATAGACAGGAATACACCGGGGAGCTGTTTTTT. Amino acid sequence: CATSDRQEYTGELFF.

This chain links TRBV19 with TRBJ1-5; D remains ambiguous. The CDR3 runs to 15 residues. Germline lookup yields CDR1 LNHDA and CDR2 SQIVND (reference sequence). The V end was cut by 1 base, the J end by 5 bases, with 12 bases between. The CDR3 region is CASSIVNTGDQPQHF. The CDR3 region has the DNA TGTGCCAGTAGTATAGTGAACACGGGAGATCAGCCCCAGCATTTT.

About this clonotype itself: The CDR3 end shows no conserved phenylalanine or tryptophan, and so a read error is likely. The rearrangement links TRBV6-1 to TRBJ1-1; D call uncertain. This CDR3 contains 14 residues. V lost 0 bases to trimming and J lost 2 bases, with 7 bases between them. CDR1 is MNHNS and CDR2 is SASEGT in the germline V gene. This CDR3 reads CASSEAWGNTEAFL. The CDR3 DNA sequence: TGTGCCAGCAGTGAAGCTTGGGGAAACACTGAAGCTTTCCTT.

J is TRBJ2-7 and V is TRBV5-6; D unclear. This CDR3 has 13 amino acids. V shed 6 bases and J shed 1 base, with 11 bases lying between them. The V gene's germline CDR1 is SGHDT and CDR2 YYEEEE. CDR3 amino acids: CASTKTVSYEQYF. In DNA, the CDR3 is TGTGCCAGCACCAAGACGGTATCCTACGAGCAGTACTTC.

This clonotype was detected many times. The genes are TRBV27 and TRBJ1-1, with TRBD1 matching over 11 bases. Unmatched junction bases numbered 3, after V lost 6 bases and J lost 3 bases. Germline V lookup: CDR1 MNHEY, CDR2 SMNVEV (reference sequence). The CDR3 covers 14 residues. The CDR3 sequence: CASSRGQGDTEAFF. The CDR3 DNA reads TGTGCCAGCAGCAGGGGACAGGGGGACACTGAAGCTTTCTTT.

V is TRBV6-5 and J is TRBJ2-1; TRBD2 agrees at 7 bases. CDR3 length equals 18 residues. Trimming took 4 bases from V and 6 from J; bases not matched to a gene: 18. The germline V gene encodes CDR1 MNHEY and CDR2 SVGAGI. The DNA for the CDR3 is TGTGCCAGCAGTTCCCCCAGGGTAGCGGGCACAGCGGTCAATGAGCAGTTCTTC. Translation: CASSSPRVAGTAVNEQFF.

The V gene is TRBV3-2, the J gene TRBJ1-1. TRBV3-2 is reported as a pseudogene. The CDR3 is 15 amino acids. This CDR3 is CASSQQKGVGTEAFF. The CDR3 region has the DNA TGTGCCAGCAGCCAACAAAAGGGAGTAGGAACTGAAGCTTTCTTT.

This chain joins TRBV6-7 and TRBJ1-5; D is unclear. TRBV6-7 is given ORF status, its function remaining uncertain. The V and J ends lost 11 bases and 3 bases respectively, with 14 bases between them. The CDR3 spans 13 residues. This CDR3 reads CAGPLSANQPQHF. The DNA of the CDR3 is TGTGCCGGCCCGCTTTCAGCCAATCAGCCCCAGCATTTT.

This clonotype was counted between two and nine times. The V and J genes are TRBV3-1 and TRBJ2-7, with 7 nucleotides matching TRBD2. This CDR3 has 15 residues. Per germline, CDR1 LGHDT and CDR2 YNNKEL (reference sequence). The V segment lost 0 bases and the J segment 3 bases; nucleotides outside the gene matches: 5. CDR3 amino acids: CASSQDVTGGYEQYF. For the CDR3, the DNA is TGTGCCAGCAGCCAAGATGTGACGGGAGGCTACGAGCAGTACTTC.

This clonotype was seen at least ten times. The chain is built from TRBV2 and TRBJ1-1; D uncertain. This CDR3 is built from 13 residues. Trimming cost V 4 bases and J 2 bases, with 8 bases left between them. CDR1 and CDR2 (germline): SNHLY, FYNNEI. In DNA form, the CDR3 reads TGTGCCAGCAGTGGGCCGTCAAACACTGAAGCTTTCTTT. Residues: CASSGPSNTEAFF.

V is TRBV6-1 and J is TRBJ1-3, with TRBD1 as a possible D gene (5 bases). CDR3 size: 15 residues. Trimming took off 6 bases at V and 2 bases at J, with 14 bases between the two ends. The germline gives CDR1 MNHNS, CDR2 SASEGT. In DNA form, the CDR3 reads TGTGCCAGCAGATCTCAGGGAGGCCCTGGAAACACCATATATTTT. Amino acids: CASRSQGGPGNTIYF.

The genes are TRBV7-8 and TRBJ2-3; 7 bases fit TRBD1. The J segment lost 4 bases and the V segment lost 5 bases, leaving 12 bases of the junction unmatched. CDR1 and CDR2 (germline): SGHVS, FQNEAQ. The CDR3 totals 16 residues. The CDR3 loop reads CASSPPLTGNPDTQYF. CDR3 nucleotides: TGTGCCAGCAGCCCCCCCCTGACAGGGAACCCAGATACGCAGTATTTT.

This clonotype was detected only a few times. V and J are TRBV20-1 and TRBJ1-1; 10 positions match TRBD1. Germline values: CDR1 DFQATT, CDR2 SNEGSKA (reference sequence). Germline trimming cut 6 bases from V and 4 bases from J; bases unmatched to any gene: 8. The CDR3 consists of 14 residues. CDR3 bases: TGCAGTGCAAAGGGACAGGGGCCGGGCACTGAAGCTTTCTTT. Protein: CSAKGQGPGTEAFF.

The chain recombines TRBV20-1 with TRBJ2-2; 8 positions match TRBD2. Germline CDR1 is DFQATT and CDR2 is SNEGSKA (reference sequence). The CDR3 totals 14 residues. V shed 3 bases, J shed 6 bases, and the junction held 6 bases outside the gene matches. The CDR3 DNA is TGCAGTGCTAGTACGAGCGGGAGCGCCGGGGAGCTGTTTTTT. Translation: CSASTSGSAGELFF.

The rearrangement links TRBV6-1 to TRBJ2-7, with a possible D match to TRBD1 (7 bases). There are 18 residues in the CDR3. Germline V CDR1 and CDR2: MNHNS, SASEGT. Trimming removed 4 bases from V and 0 bases from J, with 22 bases in between. Here the CDR3 reads CASSVLYGGGTDSYEQYF. The CDR3 nucleotides are TGTGCCAGCAGTGTCCTCTACGGGGGTGGGACAGACTCCTACGAGCAGTACTTC.

This clonotype occurred a few times. The chain is built from TRBV27 and TRBJ2-3, with D tentatively TRBD1 (7 bases). The germline V gene encodes CDR1 MNHEY and CDR2 SMNVEV (reference sequence). V lost 5 bases, J lost 1 base, and 16 bases lay in between. CDR3 length: 16 residues. The CDR3 sequence: CASSDLQGGGTDTQYF. DNA for the CDR3: TGTGCCAGCAGTGATCTCCAGGGGGGAGGCACAGATACGCAGTATTTT.

Of note for this clonotype: One base away lies a much larger clone, so this may be a sequencing read error. V and J are TRBV27 and TRBJ1-2; 8 bases match TRBD1. CDR1 is MNHEY, CDR2 SMNVEV, per germline (reference sequence). This CDR3 has 15 amino acids. The CDR3 DNA sequence: TGTGTCAGCAGTACCGGGACAGGAGCCTTCTATGGCTACACCTTC. It translates to CVSSTGTGAFYGYTF.

There are many counts of this clonotype. CDR3 bases: TGTGCCAGCACCCGACAGAATGAAAAACTGTTTTTT. Translation: CASTRQNEKLFF. The J gene is TRBJ1-4, the V gene TRBV7-2; D possibly corresponds to TRBD1 (5 bases). Looked up from germline, CDR1 is SGHTA and CDR2 is FQGNSA. Trimming shortened V by 7 bases and J by 5 bases, and 8 bases separated the two germline ends. This CDR3 comprises 12 residues.

A remark on this clonotype: A read error may be the cause here, since a much bigger clone is one base away. The genes are TRBV28 and TRBJ1-1, with TRBD1 as a possible D gene (5 bases). Germline lookup yields CDR1 MDHEN and CDR2 SYDVKM. The CDR3 is 15 residues long. Between the trimmed V and J ends, which lost 5 bases and 3 bases, there was a span of 16 bases. The CDR3 spells CASSTQVAGDTEAFF. CDR3 DNA: TGTGCCAGCAGTACACAGGTTGCTGGAGACACTGAAGCTTTCTTT.

This clonotype has a count of ten or more. The rearrangement joins TRBV2 to TRBJ2-3; no firm D call. Germline loops: CDR1 SNHLY, CDR2 FYNNEI. Trimming removed 5 bases at V and 0 bases at J, with 6 bases between. The CDR3 has 13 amino acids. CDR3 DNA sequence: TGTGCCAGCAGTTCCATTAGCACAGATACGCAGTATTTT. Protein: CASSSISTDTQYF.

This clonotype was detected only a few times. A read error may explain this, as a much larger clone is one base away. The chain is built from TRBV28 and TRBJ1-5, with D hard to call. CDR1 MDHEN and CDR2 SYDVKM come from the germline V gene. This CDR3 has 13 amino acids. The CDR3 is CASTISGSRSQRF. CDR3 bases: TGTGCCAGCACAATTTCGGGTTCCAGGTCCCAGCGTTTT.